These 3 T cell receptor beta chains originate from one sample sequenced in a study of blood T cells in healthy people across ages. A second PCR, run for roughly 6 to 11 cycles, used a sample-barcoded 5' primer plus a J-beta primer mix. From the 5' RACE reads, TCRdb called clonotypes with MiXCR, one entry per CDR3 protein. The sample yields approximately 810,000 distinct CDR3 sequences, 30% to 45% seen once. What was sequenced was blood. All receptors come from a man between 18 and 35 years old in good health.

The rearrangement uses TRBV2 and TRBJ2-6, with D perhaps TRBD2 (5 bases). The CDR3 covers 15 residues. The V and J ends lost 7 bases and 2 bases respectively, with 12 bases between them. Germline CDR1 SNHLY, CDR2 FYNNEI. Here the CDR3 reads CASNRGRAGANVLTF. The CDR3 nucleotides read TGTGCCAGCAATCGGGGTCGGGCTGGGGCCAACGTCCTGACTTTC. The full variable domain, rest sourced from reference TRBV2 and TRBJ2-6, is EPEVTQTPSHQVTQMGQEVILRCVPISNHLYFYWYRQILGQKVEFLVSFYNNEISEKSEIFDDQFSVERPDGSNFTLKIRSTKLEDSAMYFCASNRGRAGANVLTFGAGSRLTVL.

The chain links TRBV5-1 to TRBJ2-2; D uncertain. The germline gives CDR1 SGHRS, CDR2 YFSETQ. The CDR3 spans 18 residues. V lost 3 bases to trimming and J lost 2 bases, with 20 bases between them. CDR3 residues: CASSSPSTSYYNTGELFF. CDR3 coding DNA: TGCGCCAGCAGCTCGCCATCTACTTCTTATTACAACACCGGGGAGCTGTTTTTT.

On this clonotype: This may come from a read error, since a much larger clone is one base off. The genes are TRBV7-2 and TRBJ2-1; TRBD2 agrees at 7 bases. The CDR3 has 15 amino acids. Losses at the gene ends were 8 bases for V and 13 bases for J; bases not matched to a gene: 20. Looked up from germline, CDR1 is SGHTA and CDR2 is FQGNSA. The chain's CDR3 is CASAYAAGPSETQFF. Written as DNA, the CDR3 is TGTGCCAGCGCCTATGCAGCGGGGCCTTCCGAGACCCAGTTCTTC. Full variable domain (outside the CDR3, taken from reference TRBV7-2 and TRBJ2-1): GAGVSQSPSNKVTEKGKDVELRCDPISGHTALYWYRQSLGQGLEFLIYFQGNSAPDKSGLPSDRFSAERTGGSVSTLTIQRTQQEDSAVYLCASAYAAGPSETQFFGPGTRLTVL.